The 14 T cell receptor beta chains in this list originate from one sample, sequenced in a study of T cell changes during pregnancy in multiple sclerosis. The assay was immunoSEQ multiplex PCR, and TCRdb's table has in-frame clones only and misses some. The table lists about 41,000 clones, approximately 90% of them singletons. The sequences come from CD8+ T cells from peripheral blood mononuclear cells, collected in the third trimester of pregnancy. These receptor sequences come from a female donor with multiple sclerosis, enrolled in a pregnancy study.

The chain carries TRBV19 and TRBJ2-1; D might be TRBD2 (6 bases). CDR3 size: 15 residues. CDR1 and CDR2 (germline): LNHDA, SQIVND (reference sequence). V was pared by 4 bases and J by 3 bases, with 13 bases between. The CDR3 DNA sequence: TGTGCCAGTAGTACGGGAGAAGACTTCTACAATGAGCAGTTCTTC. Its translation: CASSTGEDFYNEQFF.

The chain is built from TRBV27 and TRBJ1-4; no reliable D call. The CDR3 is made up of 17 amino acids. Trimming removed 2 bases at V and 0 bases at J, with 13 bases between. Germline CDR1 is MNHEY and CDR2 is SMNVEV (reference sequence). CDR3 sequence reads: CASSLMREGATNEKLFF. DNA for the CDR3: TGTGCCAGCAGTTTAATGAGGGAGGGTGCAACTAATGAAAAACTGTTTTTT.

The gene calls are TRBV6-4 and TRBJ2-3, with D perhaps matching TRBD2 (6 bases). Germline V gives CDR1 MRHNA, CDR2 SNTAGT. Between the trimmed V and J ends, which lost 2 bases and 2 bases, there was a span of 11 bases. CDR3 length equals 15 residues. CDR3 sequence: CASSDRPSDTDTQYF. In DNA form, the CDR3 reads TGTGCCAGCAGTGACCGGCCTAGCGACACAGATACGCAGTATTTT.

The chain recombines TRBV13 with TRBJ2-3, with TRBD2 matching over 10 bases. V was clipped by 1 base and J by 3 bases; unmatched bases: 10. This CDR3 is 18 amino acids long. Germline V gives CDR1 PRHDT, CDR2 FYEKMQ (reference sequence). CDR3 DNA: TGTGCCAGCAGCTTAGAGGTCAGCGGGGGGGCCCCGACAGATACGCAGTATTTT. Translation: CASSLEVSGGAPTDTQYF. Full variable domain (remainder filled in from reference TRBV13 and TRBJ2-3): AAGVIQSPRHLIKEKRETATLKCYPIPRHDTVYWYQQGPGQDPQFLISFYEKMQSDKGSIPDRFSAQQFSDYHSELNMSSLELGDSALYFCASSLEVSGGAPTDTQYFGPGTRLTVL.

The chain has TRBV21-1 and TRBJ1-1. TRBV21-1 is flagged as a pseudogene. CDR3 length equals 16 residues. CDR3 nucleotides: TGTGCCAGCAGCAAAGCCGCGAGAACTGATAACACTGAAGCTTTCTTT. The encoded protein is CASSKAARTDNTEAFF.

CDR3 region: CASSLERGGEQYF. For the CDR3, the DNA is TGTGCCAGCAGCTTAGAACGGGGGGGCGAGCAGTACTTC. V is TRBV13 and J is TRBJ2-7, with TRBD2 matching 8 bases. The CDR3 runs to 13 residues. Unmatched junction bases numbered 2, after V lost 1 base and J lost 6 bases. Germline CDR1 PRHDT, CDR2 FYEKMQ (reference sequence).

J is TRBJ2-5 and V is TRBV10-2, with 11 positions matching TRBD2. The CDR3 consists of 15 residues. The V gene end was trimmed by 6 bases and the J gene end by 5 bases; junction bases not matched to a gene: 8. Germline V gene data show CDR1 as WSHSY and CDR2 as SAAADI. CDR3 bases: TGCGCCAGCAGCCCCGGGACTAGCGGCTTGGAGACCCAGTACTTC. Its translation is CASSPGTSGLETQYF.

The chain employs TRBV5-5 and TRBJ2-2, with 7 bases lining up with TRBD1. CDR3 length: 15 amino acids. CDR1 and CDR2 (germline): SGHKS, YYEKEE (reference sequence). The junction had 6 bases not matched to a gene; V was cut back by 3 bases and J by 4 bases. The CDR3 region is CASSSEGTVTGELFF. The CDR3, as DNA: TGTGCCAGCAGCTCCGAGGGGACAGTCACCGGGGAGCTGTTTTTT.

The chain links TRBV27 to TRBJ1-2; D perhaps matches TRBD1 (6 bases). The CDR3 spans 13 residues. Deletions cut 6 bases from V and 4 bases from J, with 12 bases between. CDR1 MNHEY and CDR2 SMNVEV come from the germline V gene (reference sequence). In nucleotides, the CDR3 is TGTGCCAGCAGGTCAGGGGATTCCTATGGCTACACCTTC. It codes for CASRSGDSYGYTF.

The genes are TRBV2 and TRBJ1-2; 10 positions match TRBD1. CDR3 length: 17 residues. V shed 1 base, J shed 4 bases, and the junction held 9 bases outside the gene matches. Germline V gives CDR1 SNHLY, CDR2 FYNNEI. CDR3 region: CASSEVGRQGAIYGYTF. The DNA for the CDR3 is TGTGCCAGCAGTGAAGTGGGGAGACAGGGGGCTATCTATGGCTACACCTTC.

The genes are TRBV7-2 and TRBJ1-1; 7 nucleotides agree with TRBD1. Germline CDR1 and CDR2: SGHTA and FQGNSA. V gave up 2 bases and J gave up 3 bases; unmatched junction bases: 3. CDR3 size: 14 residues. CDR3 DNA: TGTGCCAGCAGCTTAACCAGGGGGGACACTGAAGCTTTCTTT. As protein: CASSLTRGDTEAFF.

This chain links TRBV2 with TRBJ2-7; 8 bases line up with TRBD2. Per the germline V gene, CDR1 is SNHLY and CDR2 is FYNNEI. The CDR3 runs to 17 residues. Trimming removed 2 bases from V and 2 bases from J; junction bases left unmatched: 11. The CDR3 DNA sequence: TGTGCCAGCAGTGAAACAGGACTAGCCATTTATACCTACGAGCAGTACTTC. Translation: CASSETGLAIYTYEQYF.

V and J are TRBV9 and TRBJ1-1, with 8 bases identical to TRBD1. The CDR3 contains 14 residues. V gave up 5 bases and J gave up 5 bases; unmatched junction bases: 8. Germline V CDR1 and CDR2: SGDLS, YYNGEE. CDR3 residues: CASSVGQGETEAFF. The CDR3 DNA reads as TGTGCCAGCAGTGTCGGACAGGGAGAAACTGAAGCTTTCTTT.

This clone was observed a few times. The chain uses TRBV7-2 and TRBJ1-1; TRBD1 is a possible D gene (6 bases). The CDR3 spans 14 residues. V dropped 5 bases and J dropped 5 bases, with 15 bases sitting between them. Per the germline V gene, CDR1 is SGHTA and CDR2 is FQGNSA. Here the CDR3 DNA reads TGTGCCAGCAGCCTAGTTGCGGGGGCTACTGAAGCTTTCTTT. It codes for CASSLVAGATEAFF. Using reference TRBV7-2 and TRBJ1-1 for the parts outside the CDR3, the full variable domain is GAGVSQSPSNKVTEKGKDVELRCDPISGHTALYWYRQSLGQGLEFLIYFQGNSAPDKSGLPSDRFSAERTGGSVSTLTIQRTQQEDSAVYLCASSLVAGATEAFFGQGTRLTVV.